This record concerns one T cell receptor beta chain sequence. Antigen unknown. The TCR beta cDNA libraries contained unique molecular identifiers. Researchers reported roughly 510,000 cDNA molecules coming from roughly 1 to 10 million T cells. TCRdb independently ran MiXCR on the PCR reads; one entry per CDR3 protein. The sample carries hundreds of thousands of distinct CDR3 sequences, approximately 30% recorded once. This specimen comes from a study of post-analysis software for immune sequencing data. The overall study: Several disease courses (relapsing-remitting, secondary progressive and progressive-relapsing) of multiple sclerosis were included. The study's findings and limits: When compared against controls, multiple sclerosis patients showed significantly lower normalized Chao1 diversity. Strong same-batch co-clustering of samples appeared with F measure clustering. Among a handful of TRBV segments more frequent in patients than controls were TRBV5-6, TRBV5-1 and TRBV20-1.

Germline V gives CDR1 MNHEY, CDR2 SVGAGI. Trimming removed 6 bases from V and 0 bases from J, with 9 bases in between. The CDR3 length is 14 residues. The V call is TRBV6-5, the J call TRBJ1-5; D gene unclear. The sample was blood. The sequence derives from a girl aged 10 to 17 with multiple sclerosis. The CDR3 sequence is CASRLGISNQPQHF. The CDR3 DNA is TGTGCCAGCAGACTAGGTATTAGCAATCAGCCCCAGCATTTT.